This TCR beta chain was observed in a study of T cells after yellow fever vaccination. Study details: Some fractions had low cell numbers, and these were prepared with SMART-Seq v4 Ultra Low Input. Study results and caveats: Abundant bulk-population clonotypes could contaminate the FACS-sorted repertoires. Though weaker, the secondary response peaked faster, on day 5 versus 15. Clonotype sharing between CD4 and CD8 compartments was small.

The CDR3 is made up of 13 amino acids. Per germline, CDR1 DFQATT and CDR2 SNEGSKA (reference sequence). Deletions cut 6 bases from V and 3 bases from J, with 11 bases between. TCRdb redid the calling of the 5' RACE reads with MiXCR, one entry per CDR3 protein. The sample yields about 510,000 distinct CDR3 sequences, less than 25% seen once. This clonotype came up a few times. What it binds is unknown. This clonotype originated in a man aged 18 to 30 who received the YFV17D yellow fever vaccine. This sequence joins TRBV20-1 and TRBJ2-2; D call uncertain. The input for sequencing was PBMCs, taken around 3 weeks after the first yellow fever vaccination. The CDR3 sequence is CSAPWTDTGELFF. The DNA of the CDR3 is TGCAGTGCCCCCTGGACCGACACCGGGGAGCTGTTTTTT.